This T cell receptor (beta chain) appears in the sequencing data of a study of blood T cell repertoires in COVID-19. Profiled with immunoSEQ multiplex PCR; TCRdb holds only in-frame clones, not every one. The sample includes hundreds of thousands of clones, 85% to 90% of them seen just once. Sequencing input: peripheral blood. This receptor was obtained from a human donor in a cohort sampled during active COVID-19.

The CDR3 spells CATSRGGQNYGYTF. CDR3 DNA sequence: TGTGCCACCAGCAGAGGGGGGCAGAACTATGGCTACACCTTC. The chain combines TRBV15 with TRBJ1-2, with a weak D call TRBD1 (6 bases). Germline V gene data show CDR1 as LNHNV and CDR2 as YYDKDF (reference sequence). V dropped 1 base and J dropped 2 bases, with 8 bases sitting between them. This CDR3 spans 14 amino acids.